The 10 T cell receptor beta chains reported below all come from one sample, sequenced in a study of cytomegalovirus exposure and HLA in healthy donors. The PCR contained 60 Vbeta and 13 Jbeta primers. Here immunoSEQ multiplex PCR was the method, and the copy in TCRdb shows in-frame clones only, minus some. The sample table includes 50,000 to 75,000 clones. What was sequenced was PBMCs. All receptors come from a woman younger than 30 in good health and CMV-seronegative.

The V gene is TRBV5-1, the J gene TRBJ2-5, with D hard to call. This CDR3 has 14 amino acids. CDR1 and CDR2 from the germline V gene are SGHRS and YFSETQ. V lost 0 bases and J 1 base, leaving 7 bases between the germline ends. Here the CDR3 DNA reads TGCGCCAGCAGCTTGGAACAGCTCCAAGAGACCCAGTACTTC. Residues: CASSLEQLQETQYF.

V is TRBV29-1 and J is TRBJ1-2; 10 bases fit TRBD1. The CDR3 totals 16 residues. The V gene end was trimmed by 6 bases and the J gene end by 4 bases; junction bases not matched to a gene: 14. Germline-derived CDR1 and CDR2 are SQVTM and ANQGSEA. In DNA form, the CDR3 reads TGCAGCGTCGGCCGGGACAGGGGTTCACTGGGCTATGGCTACACCTTC. Amino acids: CSVGRDRGSLGYGYTF.

This chain links TRBV13 with TRBJ1-1; 7 bases match TRBD1. The V segment lost 0 bases and the J segment 4 bases; nucleotides outside the gene matches: 5. This CDR3 has 15 amino acids. Germline-derived CDR1 and CDR2 are PRHDT and FYEKMQ (reference sequence). CDR3 protein: CASSLGTGRLTEAFF. The CDR3 coding sequence is TGTGCCAGCAGCTTAGGGACAGGGCGACTCACTGAAGCTTTCTTT.

The chain carries TRBV27 and TRBJ2-1, with D possibly TRBD1 on 5 matching bases. Germline-derived CDR1 and CDR2 are MNHEY and SMNVEV (reference sequence). This CDR3 contains 14 residues. Trimming left V 3 bases short and J 5 bases short, with 11 bases between. The CDR3 protein is CASSFSGRDNEQFF. The DNA of the CDR3 is TGTGCCAGCAGTTTTTCCGGCAGGGACAATGAGCAGTTCTTC.

The chain links TRBV6-5 to TRBJ1-1; the D gene is possibly TRBD1 (6 bases). Trimming took 7 bases from V and 4 from J, leaving 19 bases between them. CDR1 and CDR2 (germline): MNHEY, SVGAGI. There are 15 residues in the CDR3. In nucleotides, the CDR3 is TGTGCCAGCACCTACGGGACGGAAGGGGGCACTGAAGCTTTCTTT. Its translation: CASTYGTEGGTEAFF.

The DNA of the CDR3 is TGTGCCAGCAGCCAACTATCCTACGAGCAGTACTTC. Protein: CASSQLSYEQYF. The chain carries TRBV14 and TRBJ2-7; D unresolved. Germline assignment: CDR1 SGHDN and CDR2 FVKESK. CDR3 length: 12 residues. V lost 2 bases to trimming and J lost 1 base, with 3 bases between them.

The CDR3 sequence is CASSQDHGGGWDEQYF. The CDR3, as DNA: TGTGCCAGCAGCCAAGATCACGGCGGGGGTTGGGACGAGCAGTACTTC. The gene calls are TRBV4-2 and TRBJ2-7; 7 nucleotides match TRBD2. V was pared by 0 bases and J by 5 bases, with 10 bases of the junction left unmatched. CDR3 length: 16 residues. The germline gives CDR1 LGHNA, CDR2 YNFKEQ.

V and J are TRBV4-2 and TRBJ2-1; TRBD1 matches 11 bases. Germline lookup yields CDR1 LGHNA and CDR2 YNFKEQ. The junction had 12 bases not matched to a gene; V was cut back by 5 bases and J by 9 bases. The CDR3 has 16 residues. The CDR3, as DNA: TGTGCCAGCAGCAAACCGGGGACAGGGGGAGTTGGTGAGCAGTTCTTC. Translation: CASSKPGTGGVGEQFF.

This chain connects TRBV2 to TRBJ2-3; 7 nucleotides match TRBD1. J was trimmed by 7 bases and V by 6 bases; bases with no gene match: 10. This CDR3 is built from 14 residues. Per the germline V gene, CDR1 is SNHLY and CDR2 is FYNNEI. CDR3 residues: CASSVGTVVHTQYF. CDR3 DNA: TGTGCCAGCAGCGTTGGGACAGTAGTCCATACGCAGTATTTT.

V usage is TRBV5-1 and J usage is TRBJ1-4, with TRBD1 as a possible D gene (5 bases). Trimming removed 1 base from V and 7 bases from J, with 14 bases in between. This CDR3 spans 15 amino acids. Germline V gives CDR1 SGHRS, CDR2 YFSETQ. Written as DNA, the CDR3 is TGCGCCAGCAGCTTGAGTTCAGGGTGGAGTGAAAAACTGTTTTTT. It yields the protein CASSLSSGWSEKLFF.